Included here is one TCR beta chain sequence, with context. These data originate in a study of cytomegalovirus exposure and HLA in healthy donors. V lost 0 bases and J lost 3, with 11 bases in between. The CDR3 extends over 14 amino acids. Looked up from germline, CDR1 is GTSNPN and CDR2 is SVGIG (reference sequence). This PCR relied on a set of 60 Vbeta primers and 13 Jbeta primers. This table comes from immunoSEQ multiplex PCR, and its TCRdb copy is limited to in-frame clones, with some not included. Altogether roughly 200,000 clones are present, just over 75% being singletons, with the ten largest covering around 3.4%.

The TCR was taken from a woman aged 55-69 years in good health and CMV-seropositive. This rearrangement joins TRBV30 to TRBJ1-1; perhaps TRBD1 as D (6 bases). The sequencing input was PBMCs. CDR3 bases: TGTGCCTGGAGTGTACGGGCAGGGGACACTGAAGCTTTCTTT. Translated: CAWSVRAGDTEAFF.